The 13 T cell receptor beta chains presented below share a single source sample, sequenced in a study of cytomegalovirus exposure and HLA in healthy donors. Use of 60 Vbeta and 13 Jbeta primers characterized the PCR. Assay: immunoSEQ multiplex PCR; the TCRdb copy retains only in-frame clones and omits some. The table shows about 90,000 clones, with about 67% occurring only once. The sample consisted of PBMCs. These receptors were obtained from a man aged 30 to 45 in good health and CMV-seronegative.

This chain links TRBV4-3 with TRBJ1-1; 8 nucleotides line up with TRBD1. Per the germline V gene, CDR1 is LGHNA and CDR2 is YSLEER. The CDR3 is made up of 17 amino acids. The V segment lost 9 bases and the J segment 0 bases; nucleotides outside the gene matches: 15. For the CDR3, the DNA is TGCGCCAGTTCACTAACTGTGACAGGGGCCATGAACACTGAAGCTTTCTTT. It codes for CASSLTVTGAMNTEAFF.

The J gene is TRBJ1-4, the V gene TRBV4-2, with 9 nucleotides matching TRBD1. The CDR3 consists of 14 residues. CDR1 and CDR2 from the germline V gene are LGHNA and YNFKEQ. Germline trimming cut 0 bases from V and 10 bases from J; bases unmatched to any gene: 3. The CDR3, as DNA: TGTGCCAGCAGCCAAGAAGGGACAGGGACAAAACTGTTTTTT. As protein: CASSQEGTGTKLFF.

The chain combines TRBV6-5 with TRBJ2-7; possibly TRBD2 for D (6 bases). The germline V gene encodes CDR1 MNHEY and CDR2 SVGAGI. There are 14 residues in the CDR3. Trimming shortened V by 0 bases and J by 2 bases, and 8 bases separated the two germline ends. The CDR3 loop is CASSYSEGPYEQYF. CDR3 nucleotides: TGTGCCAGCAGTTACTCGGAGGGCCCCTACGAGCAGTACTTC.

The V and J genes are TRBV7-9 and TRBJ2-3, with 10 bases lining up with TRBD2. V trimming: 7 bases; J trimming: 3 bases; junction bases outside the gene matches: 19. The CDR3 spans 19 residues. CDR1 is SEHNR and CDR2 is FQNEAQ in the germline V gene (reference sequence). CDR3 region: CASTISVAGGRGQTDTQYF. The CDR3 bases are TGTGCCAGCACGATATCCGTAGCGGGAGGCCGGGGGCAGACAGATACGCAGTATTTT.

The chain combines TRBV28 with TRBJ2-3, with D unclear. The CDR3 is 12 residues long. CDR1 MDHEN and CDR2 SYDVKM come from the germline V gene. The V end was cut by 6 bases, the J end by 2 bases, with 6 bases between. CDR3 in DNA: TGTGCCAGCAGCCAATTCACAGATACGCAGTATTTT. Its translation is CASSQFTDTQYF.

The V gene is TRBV4-3, the J gene TRBJ1-1; D is undetermined. The CDR3 extends over 14 amino acids. Trimming removed 0 bases from V and 7 bases from J, with 12 bases in between. CDR1 is LGHNA and CDR2 is YSLEER in the germline V gene. This CDR3 is CASSQDRASGEAFF. The CDR3 coding sequence is TGCGCCAGCAGCCAAGATCGGGCCAGCGGTGAAGCTTTCTTT.

The chain is built from TRBV7-9 and TRBJ2-2; 9 bases line up with TRBD2. V lost 4 bases and J lost 0; bases outside the gene matches: 3. In germline, CDR1 is SEHNR, CDR2 FQNEAQ (reference sequence). The CDR3 consists of 16 residues. CDR3 nucleotides: TGTGCCAGCAGCTCCCTAGCGGGGACGAACACCGGGGAGCTGTTTTTT. It specifies CASSSLAGTNTGELFF.

The rearrangement links TRBV9 to TRBJ2-7; D call uncertain. The V gene's germline CDR1 is SGDLS and CDR2 YYNGEE. This CDR3 spans 12 amino acids. V lost 4 bases to trimming and J lost 6 bases, with 11 bases between them. The CDR3 protein is CASSTGLGEQYF. The CDR3 region has the DNA TGTGCCAGCAGCACTGGGCTGGGCGAGCAGTACTTC. The whole variable domain, filled in from reference TRBV9 and TRBJ2-7, reads DSGVTQTPKHLITATGQRVTLRCSPRSGDLSVYWYQQSLDQGLQFLIQYYNGEERAKGNILERFSAQQFPDLHSELNLSSLELGDSALYFCASSTGLGEQYFGPGTRLTVT.

The chain combines TRBV30 with TRBJ2-5; D is perhaps TRBD2 (6 bases). Per germline, CDR1 GTSNPN and CDR2 SVGIG (reference sequence). Deletions cut 7 bases from V and 5 bases from J, with 29 bases between. The CDR3 is made up of 17 amino acids. The CDR3 DNA reads TGTGCCTTCGTATCCTGGGCATTAATGGGGGGTGAGGAGACCCAGTACTTC. It codes for CAFVSWALMGGEETQYF.

The chain uses TRBV5-1 and TRBJ2-1; 14 bases align to TRBD2. J gave up 5 bases and V 3 bases, and 1 base lay outside the gene matches. Per the germline V gene, CDR1 is SGHRS and CDR2 is YFSETQ. The CDR3 totals 15 residues. CDR3 loop: CASSWGLAGDNEQFF. For the CDR3, the DNA is TGCGCCAGCAGCTGGGGACTAGCGGGAGACAATGAGCAGTTCTTC.

This clone turned up a few times. The V and J genes are TRBV10-2 and TRBJ2-1, with TRBD1 identical over 7 bases. Trimming took 9 bases from V and 6 from J; bases not matched to a gene: 8. This CDR3 is built from 13 residues. Germline CDR1 is WSHSY and CDR2 is SAAADI. Here the CDR3 reads CASEHGTVNEQFF. CDR3 nucleotides: TGCGCCAGTGAGCACGGGACAGTCAATGAGCAGTTCTTC.

The chain has TRBV21-1 and TRBJ1-6. TRBV21-1 is described as a pseudogene. CDR3 length: 12 amino acids. This CDR3 reads CASSKRNSPLHF. The CDR3 DNA follows: TGTGCCAGCAGCAAGCGGAATTCACCCCTCCACTTT.

V is TRBV11-2 and J is TRBJ1-2; possibly TRBD1 for D (5 bases). V was clipped by 5 bases and J by 9 bases, with 16 bases between them. CDR3 length equals 13 residues. In germline, CDR1 is SGHAT, CDR2 FQNNGV. The CDR3 region has the DNA TGTGCCAGCAGCGCCCTTGGGCAGGGCCGCTACACCTTC. This translates into CASSALGQGRYTF. The full variable domain, its missing parts supplied by reference TRBV11-2 and TRBJ1-2, is EAGVAQSPRYKIIEKRQSVAFWCNPISGHATLYWYQQILGQGPKLLIQFQNNGVVDDSQLPKDRFSAERLKGVDSTLKIQPAKLEDSAVYLCASSALGQGRYTFGSGTRLTVV.